The rows below give T cell receptor beta chains drawn from one sample of a study of OX40 agonist ivuxolimab in advanced cancers. Here immunoSEQ multiplex PCR was the method, and the copy in TCRdb shows in-frame clones only, minus some. In the table there are about 48,000 clones, more than 85% of which are singletons. Sample: CD4+ or CD8+ T cells sorted from blood, taken in a trial of the OX40 agonist ivuxolimab. All receptors come from an adult with an advanced solid tumor such as melanoma, head and neck, liver or kidney cancer. Both conserved end residues are trimmed from each CDR3.

j_call,v_call,cdr3_aa
TRBJ2-1,TRBV9,ASSVRLAGNEQF
TRBJ1-1,TRBV2,ASSGDIWGTEAF
TRBJ2-3,TRBV4-1,ASSRAGAQPTDTQY
TRBJ2-7,TRBV6-6,ASSSRTDVYEQY
TRBJ2-1,TRBV14,ASSQELGTSFYNEQF
TRBJ2-7,TRBV15,ATSAQLAAASYEQY
TRBJ2-7,TRBV5-6,ASSLVDDYEQY
TRBJ1-2,TRBV30,AWSAGTGGGYT
TRBJ2-1,TRBV6-5,ASSGAGINEQF
TRBJ1-3,TRBV4-3,ASSQEIRGNSGNTIY
TRBJ2-2,TRBV5-5,ASRSGQGTGELF
TRBJ1-1,TRBV18,ASSPFSAGQGYTEAF
TRBJ1-5,TRBV5-8,ASSLADNRGLWTNQPQH
TRBJ2-7,TRBV5-1,ASSLGGVEQY
TRBJ2-3,TRBV7-9,ASSFGQPSTDTQY
TRBJ1-2,TRBV4-2,ASSQRDSQRGYT
TRBJ1-1,TRBV28,ASSTLSFLGAAMNTEAF
TRBJ2-2,TRBV2,ASRGTGDTGELF
TRBJ2-1,TRBV19,ASSSLAGLTSSSYNEQF
TRBJ1-5,TRBV21-1,ASSKSQGGRRSNQPQH
TRBJ2-7,TRBV6-1,ASSAGTSGSVEQY
TRBJ2-1,TRBV19,ASRGDRTNEQF
TRBJ1-1,TRBV5-5,ASSLAYRRQQNTEAF
TRBJ1-2,TRBV11-1,ASSTTGQGRNYGYT
TRBJ1-1,TRBV6-5,ASTSDGVPNGAF
TRBJ2-1,TRBV2,ASSGVSGGEQF
TRBJ2-6,TRBV12-5,ASGLLSGQSGANVLT
TRBJ2-7,TRBV9,ASSPRTSSHEQY
TRBJ2-6,TRBV18,ASSAQGYGANVLT
TRBJ1-6,TRBV7-2,ATTGQQGSPLH
TRBJ1-5,TRBV19,ASSIGSGRGRNQPQH
TRBJ1-1,TRBV5-1,ASSVGHPNTEAF
TRBJ2-5,TRBV18,ASSPSSGSETQY
TRBJ1-1,TRBV6-6,ASSRDRTARTEAF
TRBJ1-2,TRBV7-9,ASTGTWGYT
TRBJ2-7,TRBV28,ASSLGRSYEQY
TRBJ2-7,TRBV5-6,ASSLIGHGTYEQY
TRBJ1-5,TRBV28,ASSLNRLNQPQH
TRBJ2-7,TRBV10-3,AISESGGIEQY
TRBJ2-1,TRBV5-4,ASSPDRGFYNEQF
TRBJ2-2,TRBV10-3,AHGLAGGDTGELF
TRBJ1-2,TRBV29-1,GSEDYRDGGYT
TRBJ2-2,TRBV7-6,ASSLVASGGLNTGELF
TRBJ2-5,TRBV5-1,ASSSGQGQETQY
TRBJ2-7,TRBV7-2,ASTNRGEGEQY
TRBJ1-3,TRBV9,ASSVVAGNQGGNTIY
TRBJ2-3,TRBV7-9,ASSPSGNTDTQY
TRBJ2-2,TRBV5-1,ASSLRDTGELF
TRBJ1-1,TRBV12-5,ASGLVLAEAF